Listed below are T cell receptor beta chains from one sample, sequenced in a study of resident and recirculating memory T cells in vitiligo. The assay was immunoSEQ multiplex PCR, and TCRdb's table has in-frame clones only and misses some. The sample lists approximately 69,000 clones; roughly 90% were seen once. Sequenced sample: blood. All receptors come from a male donor with vitiligo. CDR3s include the opening cysteine and the closing phenylalanine or tryptophan. D genes are given only for firm matches. Not every row has a clone size; where given, it reads once, few, many or a size class.

TRBJ1-5 | TRBV4-1 | TRBD1 | . | TGCGCCAGCAGCAAGACGGGACAGGGCAATCAGCCCCAGCATTTT | CASSKTGQGNQPQHF
TRBJ1-1 | TRBV11-2 | TRBD1 | . | TGTGCCAGCAGCGCCCGACCGGGACAGCGAATTGAAGCTTTCTTT | CASSARPGQRIEAFF
TRBJ2-5 | TRBV7-9 | . | once | TGTGCCAGCAGCTCCCCGGGACTCCCAGAGACCCAGTACTTC | CASSSPGLPETQYF
TRBJ2-2 | TRBV6-4 | TRBD2 | . | TGTGCCAGCAGAGTAGCGGGGAACACCGGGGAGCTGTTTTTT | CASRVAGNTGELFF
TRBJ2-3 | TRBV28 | TRBD2 | . | TGTGCCAGCAGTTTCCCACAGACTAGCGGGGGGACCAATCCTAGCACAGATACGCAGTATTTT | CASSFPQTSGGTNPSTDTQYF
TRBJ2-2 | TRBV29-1 | . | . | TGCAGCGTAGGAGTGAGCGGGACCGGGGAGCTGTTTTTT | CSVGVSGTGELFF
TRBJ2-1 | TRBV10-3 | . | . | TGTGCCATCAGTGGGAACTACTACAATGAGCAGTTCTTC | CAISGNYYNEQFF
TRBJ1-6 | TRBV7-6 | TRBD1 | . | TGTGCCAGCAGCCCCACCCCAGGGGGTAGCGGTTCACCCCTCCACTTT | CASSPTPGGSGSPLHF
TRBJ1-6 | TRBV4-2 | . | . | TGTGCCAGCAGCCAAGAGAGGGAGGGCAATTCACCCCTCCACTTT | CASSQEREGNSPLHF
TRBJ1-1 | TRBV5-4 | . | . | TGTGCCAGCAGATTGTGGGGGGGGCGGAGCGCTGAAGCTTTCTTT | CASRLWGGRSAEAFF
TRBJ2-7 | TRBV2 | TRBD1 | . | TGTGCCAGCAGTGCCCGACAGGGGCTATTGAGCGAGCAGTACTTC | CASSARQGLLSEQYF
TRBJ2-1 | TRBV27 | TRBD2 | once | TGTGCCAGCAGTATGCCCGGGACTAGCGGGGGGAATGAGCAGTTCTTC | CASSMPGTSGGNEQFF
TRBJ2-7 | TRBV28 | TRBD1 | few | TGTGCCAGCGGAGGACAGGGACGCTACGAGCAGTACTTC | CASGGQGRYEQYF
TRBJ1-6 | TRBV5-1 | TRBD1 | . | TGCGCCAGCAGATCCGCTTACCGGGACAGACAACGGTCACCCCTCCACTTT | CASRSAYRDRQRSPLHF
TRBJ1-2 | TRBV28 | . | . | TGTGCCAGCAGTTTGTATAGATATGGCTACACCTTC | CASSLYRYGYTF
TRBJ1-1 | TRBV10-3 | . | few | TGTGCCATCATGGGTGCAGGGGTCACTGAAGCTTTCTTT | CAIMGAGVTEAFF
TRBJ2-6 | TRBV7-3 | . | . | TGTGCCAGCAGCTCCCGTAGACGAGGGTCATCTGGGGCCAACGTCCTGACTTTC | CASSSRRRGSSGANVLTF
TRBJ1-1 | TRBV5-5 | . | . | TGTGCCAGCAGGTCCCTTACAGGGACTGAAGCTTTCTTT | CASRSLTGTEAFF
TRBJ1-5 | TRBV4-3 | . | . | TGCGCCAGCAGCCCCTTCGGGGATCAGCCCCAGCATTTT | CASSPFGDQPQHF
TRBJ2-2 | TRBV4-3 | TRBD2 | medium-sized | TGCGCCAGCAGCCAAGATCCTAGCGGGGGGGCCGGGGAGCTGTTTTTT | CASSQDPSGGAGELFF
TRBJ2-7 | TRBV18 | . | . | TGTGCCAGCTCACCACTAAGTACGACAGGTAATTCCTACGAGCAGTACTTC | CASSPLSTTGNSYEQYF
TRBJ2-1 | TRBV18 | TRBD2 | . | TGTGCCAGCTCTCCGCTAGCGGGGGACCACAATGAGCAGTTCTTC | CASSPLAGDHNEQFF
TRBJ2-1 | TRBV2 | . | . | TGTGCCAGCAGGCCTACTCCCGGGACAACTTCCTACAATGAGCAGTTCTTC | CASRPTPGTTSYNEQFF
TRBJ1-5 | TRBV4-1 | TRBD1 | . | TGCGCCAGCAGCCAAGATCGGGGTATCGGGACAGAATATCAGCCCCAGCATTTT | CASSQDRGIGTEYQPQHF
TRBJ2-7 | TRBV18 | . | . | TGTGCCAGCTCACCAGGAAACCACAGGGCGAACGAGCAGTACTTC | CASSPGNHRANEQYF
TRBJ2-3 | TRBV9 | TRBD2 | . | TGTGCCAGCGGTAGCGGGGGGCCGGCCTTTCGCACAGATACGCAGTATTTT | CASGSGGPAFRTDTQYF
TRBJ2-3 | TRBV9 | TRBD1 | . | TGTGCCAGCAGCGTAGCTGGGGTTCAGGGGGCTTTGATGACAGATACGCAGTATTTT | CASSVAGVQGALMTDTQYF
TRBJ2-2 | TRBV18 | . | . | TGTGCCAGCTCACCGCAGTCACCAGGGCGCGCGAACACCGGGGAGCTGTTTTTT | CASSPQSPGRANTGELFF
TRBJ1-1 | TRBV5-8 | . | . | TGTGCCAGCAGCTTGGGGGCTCTGAACACTGAAGCTTTCTTT | CASSLGALNTEAFF
TRBJ1-2 | TRBV6-6 | TRBD1 | . | TGTGCCAGCAGCCGACAGGGGGACTATGGCTACACCTTC | CASSRQGDYGYTF
TRBJ2-4 | TRBV21-1 | . | . | TGTGCCAGCAGCAAAGAACGAACTAGCGGGAAAAACATTCAGTACTTC | CASSKERTSGKNIQYF
TRBJ1-6 | TRBV5-8 | TRBD1 | . | TGTGCCAGCAGCCCGGGGCCGGGACAGGGGTCCTATAATTCACCCCTCCACTTT | CASSPGPGQGSYNSPLHF
TRBJ2-7 | TRBV6-6 | TRBD1 | . | TGTGCCAGCAGTTACCGGCCACAGGGGGACGAGCAGTACTTC | CASSYRPQGDEQYF
TRBJ2-7 | TRBV4-3 | . | . | TGCGCCAGCAGCCAAGGCGGGGGACACCGCCTCACCTACGAGCAGTACTTC | CASSQGGGHRLTYEQYF
TRBJ1-1 | TRBV25-1 | TRBD1 | few | TGTGCCAGCAGTGAGGGACAGGGGTTTCCTGGTACTGAAGCTTTCTTT | CASSEGQGFPGTEAFF
TRBJ2-3 | TRBV7-3 | TRBD1 | . | TGTGCCAGCAGCTCCTTCCGGGACAGAGGAGATACGCAGTATTTT | CASSSFRDRGDTQYF
TRBJ2-7 | TRBV10-3 | . | few | TGTGCCATCAGTGAGTCAGCGCTAATCGGTTCCTACGAGCAGTACTTC | CAISESALIGSYEQYF
TRBJ2-6 | TRBV4-1 | . | . | TGCGCCAGCAGCCAAGTAGGACTCTCTGGGGCCAACGTCCTGACTTTC | CASSQVGLSGANVLTF
TRBJ2-5 | TRBV2 | . | . | TGTGCCAGCAGTTCAAGGACTGTGGGTGAGACCCAGTACTTC | CASSSRTVGETQYF
TRBJ2-7 | TRBV5-4 | TRBD1 | . | TGTGCCAGCAGCTTTGCAGGGGGCTACGAGCAGTACTTC | CASSFAGGYEQYF
TRBJ2-7 | TRBV28 | TRBD1 | . | TGTGCCAGCAGTCCCGTGACAGGGGGCTACGAGCAGTACTTC | CASSPVTGGYEQYF